This TCR beta chain was identified during a study of blood T cell repertoires in COVID-19. As for the study in general: Acute and convalescent COVID-19 specimens originated in the United States, Italy and Spain. Sources were T cells, B-cell-depleted T cells, or PBMCs; the material itself was cDNA or gDNA.

V lost 4 bases and J 4 bases, leaving 19 bases between the germline ends. The CDR3 is 16 residues long. In germline, CDR1 is SGHRS, CDR2 YFSETQ. In the original workflow: Estimation of nucleated cell counts was performed using reference gene primer amplification. Method: immunoSEQ multiplex PCR; TCRdb's copy keeps in-frame clones and lacks some. V and J calls and clone size are copied from that table; D and trimming were computed from the DNA. This table has about 64,000 clones, over 75% appearing once. The receptor was derived from a woman aged 80 or older with active COVID-19. The chain has TRBV5-1 and TRBJ2-3; maybe TRBD2 (5 bases). Sequencing was performed on peripheral blood. This CDR3 is CASSQTGIGVPDTQYF. CDR3 nucleotide sequence: TGCGCCAGCAGCCAGACGGGGATTGGGGTCCCAGATACGCAGTATTTT.